These 18 T cell receptor beta chains originate from one sample sequenced in a study of OX40 agonist ivuxolimab in advanced cancers. Clones were read by immunoSEQ multiplex PCR, and TCRdb kept only the in-frame ones, dropping some. This sample has tens of thousands of clones, with 91% found just once. Source: CD4+ or CD8+ T cells sorted from blood, taken in a trial of the OX40 agonist ivuxolimab. These receptors were taken from an adult with an advanced solid tumor such as melanoma, head and neck, liver or kidney cancer.

The chain has TRBV18 and TRBJ2-7; TRBD1 or TRBD2 may be the D gene (5 bases each). The CDR3 is 12 amino acids. CDR1 is KGHSH, CDR2 LQKENI, per germline. Trimming took 4 bases from V and 4 from J, leaving 8 bases between them. The CDR3 is CASSRDRYEQYF. CDR3 sequence (DNA): TGTGCCAGCTCACGGGACCGTTACGAGCAGTACTTC.

The gene calls are TRBV30 and TRBJ2-3; D is possibly TRBD1 (5 bases). V was clipped by 4 bases and J by 0 bases, with 23 bases between them. The germline V gene encodes CDR1 GTSNPN and CDR2 SVGIG (reference sequence). The CDR3 is 18 residues long. The CDR3 DNA reads TGTGCCTGGACGCGCCCCCGAACTCGGACATCTAGCACAGATACGCAGTATTTT. Its protein is CAWTRPRTRTSSTDTQYF.

J is TRBJ2-2 and V is TRBV5-1, with D unresolved. The CDR3 extends over 15 amino acids. The germline gives CDR1 SGHRS, CDR2 YFSETQ. Trimming removed 2 bases from V and 4 bases from J, with 12 bases in between. The CDR3 loop reads CASSFHPPFTGELFF. The CDR3 DNA follows: TGCGCCAGCAGCTTCCACCCCCCGTTCACCGGGGAGCTGTTTTTT. Full variable domain (outside the CDR3, taken from reference TRBV5-1 and TRBJ2-2): KAGVTQTPRYLIKTRGQQVTLSCSPISGHRSVSWYQQTPGQGLQFLFEYFSETQRNKGNFPGRFSGRQFSNSRSEMNVSTLELGDSALYLCASSFHPPFTGELFFGEGSRLTVL.

In this sample, this clone turned up once. This chain links TRBV5-1 with TRBJ1-1; possible D gene TRBD1, 6 bases. Germline V lookup: CDR1 SGHRS, CDR2 YFSETQ. The CDR3 totals 14 residues. V shed 4 bases and J shed 2 bases, with 12 bases lying between them. As DNA, the CDR3 is TGCGCCAGCAGCCTACCGGGACATAACACTGAAGCTTTCTTT. Protein product: CASSLPGHNTEAFF.

This chain joins TRBV5-4 and TRBJ1-5; possibly TRBD1 for D (5 bases). The germline V and J ends were trimmed by 4 bases and 0 bases, with 8 bases remaining between them. The germline V gene encodes CDR1 SGHNT and CDR2 YYREEE (reference sequence). The length of the CDR3 is 14 residues. The CDR3 is CASSRQFSNQPQHF. In nucleotides, the CDR3 is TGTGCCAGCAGCCGACAGTTTAGCAATCAGCCCCAGCATTTT.

On this clone: A read error may account for a junction end that differs from germline. The V gene is TRBV5-6, the J gene TRBJ2-7; D is undetermined. Germline CDR1 and CDR2: SGHDT and YYEEEE. This CDR3 has 9 amino acids. This chain's CDR3 is CASSLLRNF. The CDR3, as DNA: TGTGCCAGCAGCTTACTTCGGAACTTC.

With regard to this clone: Other DNA sequences within the sample encode an identical CDR3. The J gene is TRBJ1-2, the V gene TRBV7-2; D may be TRBD1 (5 bases). The CDR3 has 13 residues. The V gene lost 1 base and the J gene lost 4 bases, with 7 bases spanning the gap. Per the germline V gene, CDR1 is SGHTA and CDR2 is FQGNSA. The CDR3 DNA is TGTGCCAGCAGCTTAGGGGGCTCCTATGGCTACACCTTC. It encodes CASSLGGSYGYTF.

The genes are TRBV27 and TRBJ1-4; possibly TRBD1 for D (6 bases). V lost 3 bases, J lost 8 bases, and 10 bases lay in between. The germline V gene has CDR1 MNHEY and CDR2 SMNVEV (reference sequence). CDR3 length: 13 amino acids. The CDR3 region has the DNA TGTGCCAGCAGTTTGGGGGCTCGGGAAAAACTGTTTTTT. Translated: CASSLGAREKLFF.

This clone was counted once. The rearrangement joins TRBV5-8 to TRBJ1-3, with D hard to call. V was clipped by 4 bases and J by 0 bases, with 8 bases between them. The CDR3 has 14 amino acids. Per the germline V gene, CDR1 is SGHTS and CDR2 is YDEGEE. CDR3 loop: CASSRTLSGNTIYF. For the CDR3, the DNA is TGTGCCAGCAGCCGGACCCTCTCTGGAAACACCATATATTTT.

This chain links TRBV19 with TRBJ2-3, with D possibly matching TRBD2 (5 bases). Germline assignment: CDR1 LNHDA and CDR2 SQIVND (reference sequence). The CDR3 has 14 residues. V was shortened by 5 bases and J by 1 base, with 10 bases between the two germline ends. DNA for the CDR3: TGTGCCAGTAGTTCGAAGGAGGGCACAGATACGCAGTATTTT. Encoded protein: CASSSKEGTDTQYF.

The chain links TRBV28 to TRBJ2-7; unclear D gene. CDR1 and CDR2 (germline): MDHEN, SYDVKM. The CDR3 consists of 14 residues. V was pared by 2 bases and J by 2 bases, with 10 bases between. The CDR3 reads CASSLAGLAYEQYF. The CDR3, as DNA: TGTGCCAGCAGTTTAGCAGGCCTAGCCTACGAGCAGTACTTC. The full variable domain, rest sourced from reference TRBV28 and TRBJ2-7, is DVKVTQSSRYLVKRTGEKVFLECVQDMDHENMFWYRQDPGLGLRLIYFSYDVKMKEKGDIPEGYSVSREKKERFSLILESASTNQTSMYLCASSLAGLAYEQYFGPGTRLTVT.

The rearrangement links TRBV6-5 to TRBJ2-2; D gene ambiguous. Trimming stripped 5 bases from V and 6 bases from J, with 10 bases between. The length of the CDR3 is 13 residues. Germline assignment: CDR1 MNHEY and CDR2 SVGAGI. The CDR3 protein is CASSPLGPGELFF. The CDR3 DNA sequence: TGTGCCAGCAGTCCCTTGGGTCCCGGGGAGCTGTTTTTT.

The chain employs TRBV5-4 and TRBJ1-1; no reliable D call. The CDR3 spans 14 residues. Per germline, CDR1 SGHNT and CDR2 YYREEE (reference sequence). The V end lost 0 bases, the J end lost 1 base, and 7 bases lay between the germline ends. CDR3 DNA: TGTGCCAGCAGCTTGGTAACCAGGAACACTGAAGCTTTCTTT. Its translation: CASSLVTRNTEAFF.

The chain couples TRBV21-1 to TRBJ2-6; the D call TRBD1 from the table was never checked on the DNA. TRBV21-1 constitutes a pseudogene. This CDR3 contains 17 residues. The CDR3 region has the DNA TGTGCCAGCAGCACAAGGGACAGGGGGCTTCGGGCCAACGTCCTGACTTTC. Translation: CASSTRDRGLRANVLTF.

As for this clone: Other DNA sequences in this sample translate to the same CDR3. The rearrangement uses TRBV5-1 and TRBJ2-7; weak D call: TRBD2 (6 bases). The germline V and J ends were trimmed by 0 bases and 2 bases, with 12 bases remaining between them. The CDR3 has 15 residues. Germline-derived CDR1 and CDR2 are SGHRS and YFSETQ. The CDR3 DNA follows: TGCGCCAGCAGCTTGGAGCCGGGAGCGACCTACGAGCAGTACTTC. It translates to CASSLEPGATYEQYF.

The chain employs TRBV9 and TRBJ2-3, with D uncertain. Germline values: CDR1 SGDLS, CDR2 YYNGEE. The V end was cut by 0 bases, the J end by 0 bases, with 2 bases between. This CDR3 region has 13 residues. CDR3 DNA sequence: TGTGCCAGCAGCGTAGTAAGCACAGATACGCAGTATTTT. It yields the protein CASSVVSTDTQYF.

The chain combines TRBV4-3 with TRBJ1-2; tentative D call: TRBD1 (5 bases). The length of the CDR3 is 12 residues. Deletions cut 8 bases from V and 4 bases from J, with 11 bases between. Germline loops: CDR1 LGHNA, CDR2 YSLEER. The CDR3 spells CASGGSAYGYTF. The CDR3 DNA reads TGCGCCAGCGGGGGAAGCGCCTATGGCTACACCTTC.

This clone has a single count. The chain combines TRBV5-4 with TRBJ2-7; the match to TRBD2 covers 8 bases. V shed 7 bases, J shed 8 bases, and the junction held 20 bases outside the gene matches. The germline V gene encodes CDR1 SGHNT and CDR2 YYREEE (reference sequence). The CDR3 is 16 residues long. CDR3 sequence reads: CASRVGGDSGIVKQYF. The CDR3 DNA reads as TGTGCCAGCCGAGTAGGAGGGGATAGCGGGATTGTTAAGCAGTACTTC.